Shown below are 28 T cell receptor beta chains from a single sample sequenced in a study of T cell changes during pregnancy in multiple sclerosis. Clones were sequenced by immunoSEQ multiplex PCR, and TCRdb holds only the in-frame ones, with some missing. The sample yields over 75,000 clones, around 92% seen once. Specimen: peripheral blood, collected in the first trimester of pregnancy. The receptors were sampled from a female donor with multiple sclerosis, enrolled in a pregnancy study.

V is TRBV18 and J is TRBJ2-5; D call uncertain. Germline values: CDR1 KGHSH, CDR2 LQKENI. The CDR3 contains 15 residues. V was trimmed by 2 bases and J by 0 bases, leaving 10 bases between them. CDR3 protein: CASSPTSAYQETQYF. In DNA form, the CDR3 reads TGTGCCAGCTCACCAACCTCAGCGTACCAAGAGACCCAGTACTTC.

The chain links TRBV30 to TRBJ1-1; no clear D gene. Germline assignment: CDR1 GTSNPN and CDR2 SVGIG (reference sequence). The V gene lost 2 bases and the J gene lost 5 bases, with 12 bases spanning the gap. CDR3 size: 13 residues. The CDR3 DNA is TGTGCCTGGAGTATGGGGAGCCAGACTGAAGCTTTCTTT. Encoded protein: CAWSMGSQTEAFF.

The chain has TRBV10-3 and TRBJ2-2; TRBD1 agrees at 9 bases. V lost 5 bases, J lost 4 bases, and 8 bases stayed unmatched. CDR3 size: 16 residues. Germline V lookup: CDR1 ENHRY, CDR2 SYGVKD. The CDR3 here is CAISTSRQGVTGELFF. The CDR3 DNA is TGTGCCATCAGTACCTCAAGACAGGGGGTCACCGGGGAGCTGTTTTTT.

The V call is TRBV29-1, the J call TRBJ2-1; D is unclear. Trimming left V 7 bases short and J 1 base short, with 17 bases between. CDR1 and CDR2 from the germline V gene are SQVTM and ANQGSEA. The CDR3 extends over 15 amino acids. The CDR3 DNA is TGCAGCGCCCGGCTGGGCCTTCCATCCTACAATGAGCAGTTCTTC. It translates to CSARLGLPSYNEQFF.

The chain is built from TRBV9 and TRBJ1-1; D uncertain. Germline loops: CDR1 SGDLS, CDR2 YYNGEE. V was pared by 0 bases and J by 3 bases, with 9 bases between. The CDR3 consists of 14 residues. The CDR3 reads CASSVGQVDTEAFF. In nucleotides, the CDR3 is TGTGCCAGCAGCGTAGGGCAGGTTGACACTGAAGCTTTCTTT.

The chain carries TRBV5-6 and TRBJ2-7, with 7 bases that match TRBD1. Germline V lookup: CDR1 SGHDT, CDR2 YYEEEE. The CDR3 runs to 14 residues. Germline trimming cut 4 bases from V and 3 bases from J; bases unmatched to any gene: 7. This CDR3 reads CASSPRTGNYEQYF. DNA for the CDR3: TGTGCCAGCAGCCCCAGGACAGGTAACTACGAGCAGTACTTC.

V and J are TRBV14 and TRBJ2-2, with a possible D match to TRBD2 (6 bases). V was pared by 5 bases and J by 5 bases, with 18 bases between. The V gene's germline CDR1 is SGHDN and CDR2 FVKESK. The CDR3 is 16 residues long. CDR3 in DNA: TGTGCCAGCAGCACCCGGTGGGGGGAAGTGACCGGGGAGCTGTTTTTT. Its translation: CASSTRWGEVTGELFF.

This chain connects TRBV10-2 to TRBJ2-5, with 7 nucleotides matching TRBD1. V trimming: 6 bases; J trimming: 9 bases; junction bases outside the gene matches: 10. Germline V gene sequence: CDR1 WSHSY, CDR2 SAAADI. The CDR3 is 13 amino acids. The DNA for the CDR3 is TGCGCCAGCAGCCTATTCACAGGGGCCTCCCAGTACTTC. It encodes CASSLFTGASQYF.

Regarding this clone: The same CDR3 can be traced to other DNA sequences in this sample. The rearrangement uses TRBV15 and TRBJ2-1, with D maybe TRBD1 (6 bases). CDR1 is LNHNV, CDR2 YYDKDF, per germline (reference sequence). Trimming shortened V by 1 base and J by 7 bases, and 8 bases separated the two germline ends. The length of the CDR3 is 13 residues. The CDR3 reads CATSRVGGNEQFF. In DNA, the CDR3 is TGTGCCACCAGCAGAGTAGGGGGAAATGAGCAGTTCTTC.

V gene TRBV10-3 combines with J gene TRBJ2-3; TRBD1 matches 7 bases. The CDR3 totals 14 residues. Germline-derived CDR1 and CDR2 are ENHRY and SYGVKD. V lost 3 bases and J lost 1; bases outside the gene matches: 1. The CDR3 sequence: CAISDTGGTDTQYF. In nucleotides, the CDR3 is TGTGCCATCAGTGATACAGGGGGCACAGATACGCAGTATTTT.

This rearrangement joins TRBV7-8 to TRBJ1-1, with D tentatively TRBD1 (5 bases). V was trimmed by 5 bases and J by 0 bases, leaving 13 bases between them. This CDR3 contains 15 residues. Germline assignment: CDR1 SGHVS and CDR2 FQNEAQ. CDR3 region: CASSIRQGLNTEAFF. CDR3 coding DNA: TGTGCCAGCAGCATACGGCAGGGTTTGAACACTGAAGCTTTCTTT.

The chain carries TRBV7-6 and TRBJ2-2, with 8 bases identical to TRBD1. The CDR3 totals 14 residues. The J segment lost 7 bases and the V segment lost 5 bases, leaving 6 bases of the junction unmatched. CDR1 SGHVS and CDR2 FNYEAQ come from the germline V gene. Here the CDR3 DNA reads TGTGCCAGCAGCCGGACAGGGAAGAACGGGGAGCTGTTTTTT. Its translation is CASSRTGKNGELFF.

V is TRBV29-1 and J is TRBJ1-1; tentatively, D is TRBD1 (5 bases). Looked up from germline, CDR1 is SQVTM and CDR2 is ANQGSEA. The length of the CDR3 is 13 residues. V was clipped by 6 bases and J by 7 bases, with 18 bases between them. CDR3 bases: TGCAGCGTGTCGGCGGGAGGGGCCCGTGAAGCTTTCTTT. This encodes CSVSAGGAREAFF.

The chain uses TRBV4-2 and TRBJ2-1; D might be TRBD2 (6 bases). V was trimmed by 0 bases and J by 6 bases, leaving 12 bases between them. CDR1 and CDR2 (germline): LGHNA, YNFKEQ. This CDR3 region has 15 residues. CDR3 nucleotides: TGTGCCAGCAGCCAAGAAGGTCTAGCGCTCAATGAGCAGTTCTTC. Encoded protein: CASSQEGLALNEQFF.

This CDR3 is CASSVDLPETQYF. CDR3 nucleotides: TGTGCCAGCAGCGTAGATCTACCAGAGACCCAGTACTTC. The rearrangement uses TRBV9 and TRBJ2-5; D call uncertain. CDR1 is SGDLS and CDR2 is YYNGEE in the germline V gene. CDR3 length: 13 residues. Trimming shortened V by 0 bases and J by 4 bases, and 7 bases separated the two germline ends. Drawing the rest from reference TRBV9 and TRBJ2-5, the complete variable domain is DSGVTQTPKHLITATGQRVTLRCSPRSGDLSVYWYQQSLDQGLQFLIQYYNGEERAKGNILERFSAQQFPDLHSELNLSSLELGDSALYFCASSVDLPETQYFGPGTRLLVL.

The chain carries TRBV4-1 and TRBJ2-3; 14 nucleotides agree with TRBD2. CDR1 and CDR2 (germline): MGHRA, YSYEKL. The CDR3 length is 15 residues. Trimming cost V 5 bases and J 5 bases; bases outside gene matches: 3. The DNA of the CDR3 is TGCGCCAGCAGCAGACTAGCGGGAGGGCAAGATACGCAGTATTTT. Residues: CASSRLAGGQDTQYF.

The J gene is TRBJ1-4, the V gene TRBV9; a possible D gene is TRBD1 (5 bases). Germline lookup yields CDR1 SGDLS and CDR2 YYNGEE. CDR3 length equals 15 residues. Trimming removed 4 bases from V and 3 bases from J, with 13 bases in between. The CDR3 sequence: CASSYGGGANEKLFF. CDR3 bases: TGTGCCAGCAGCTACGGCGGGGGAGCTAATGAAAAACTGTTTTTT. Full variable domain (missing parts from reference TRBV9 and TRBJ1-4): DSGVTQTPKHLITATGQRVTLRCSPRSGDLSVYWYQQSLDQGLQFLIQYYNGEERAKGNILERFSAQQFPDLHSELNLSSLELGDSALYFCASSYGGGANEKLFFGSGTQLSVL.

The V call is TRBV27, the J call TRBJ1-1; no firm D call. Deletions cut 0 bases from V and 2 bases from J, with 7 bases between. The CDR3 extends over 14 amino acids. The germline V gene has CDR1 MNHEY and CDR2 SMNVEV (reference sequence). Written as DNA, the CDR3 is TGTGCCAGCAGTTTATCGTCCTTAAACACTGAAGCTTTCTTT. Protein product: CASSLSSLNTEAFF.

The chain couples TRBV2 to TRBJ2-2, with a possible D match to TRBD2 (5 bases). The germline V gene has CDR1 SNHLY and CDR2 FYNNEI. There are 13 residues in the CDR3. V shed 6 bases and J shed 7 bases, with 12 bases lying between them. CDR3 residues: CASSQTAGGELFF. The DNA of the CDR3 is TGTGCCAGCAGCCAGACCGCGGGCGGGGAGCTGTTTTTT.

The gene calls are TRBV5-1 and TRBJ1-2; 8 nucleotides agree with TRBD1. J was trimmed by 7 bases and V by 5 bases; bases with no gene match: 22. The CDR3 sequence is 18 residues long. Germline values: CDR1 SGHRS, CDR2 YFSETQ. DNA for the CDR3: TGCGCCAGCAGTTCCAACCCCCCCCGGGACAGGAAAGAGTCTGGCTACACCTTC. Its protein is CASSSNPPRDRKESGYTF.

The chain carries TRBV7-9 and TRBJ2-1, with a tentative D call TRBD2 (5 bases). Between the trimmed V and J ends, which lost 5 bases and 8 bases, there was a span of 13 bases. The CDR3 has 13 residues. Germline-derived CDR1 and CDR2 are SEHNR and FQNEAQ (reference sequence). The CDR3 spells CASSVLAWDEQFF. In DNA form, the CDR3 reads TGTGCCAGCAGCGTGCTAGCTTGGGATGAGCAGTTCTTC.

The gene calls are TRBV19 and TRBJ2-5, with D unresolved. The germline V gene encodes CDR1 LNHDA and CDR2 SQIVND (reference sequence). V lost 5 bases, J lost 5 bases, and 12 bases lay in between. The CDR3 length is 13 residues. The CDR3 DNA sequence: TGTGCCAGTAGTCCTACCAGGCAGGAGACCCAGTACTTC. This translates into CASSPTRQETQYF. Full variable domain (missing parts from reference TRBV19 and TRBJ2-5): DGGITQSPKYLFRKEGQNVTLSCEQNLNHDAMYWYRQDPGQGLRLIYYSQIVNDFQKGDIAEGYSVSREKKESFPLTVTSAQKNPTAFYLCASSPTRQETQYFGPGTRLLVL.

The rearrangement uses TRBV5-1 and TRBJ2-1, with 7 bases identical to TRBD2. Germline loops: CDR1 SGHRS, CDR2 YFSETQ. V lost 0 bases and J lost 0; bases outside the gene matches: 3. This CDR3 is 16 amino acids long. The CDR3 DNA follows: TGCGCCAGCAGCTTGGGGGTAGCGGGCTCCTACAATGAGCAGTTCTTC. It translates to CASSLGVAGSYNEQFF. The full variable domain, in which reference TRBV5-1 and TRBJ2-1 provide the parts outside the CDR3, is KAGVTQTPRYLIKTRGQQVTLSCSPISGHRSVSWYQQTPGQGLQFLFEYFSETQRNKGNFPGRFSGRQFSNSRSEMNVSTLELGDSALYLCASSLGVAGSYNEQFFGPGTRLTVL.

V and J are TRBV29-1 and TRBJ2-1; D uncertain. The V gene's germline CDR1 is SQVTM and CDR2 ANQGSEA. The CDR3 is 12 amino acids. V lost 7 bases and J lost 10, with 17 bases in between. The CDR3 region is CSAILDSWEQFF. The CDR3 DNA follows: TGCAGCGCCATCTTAGATAGCTGGGAGCAGTTCTTC.

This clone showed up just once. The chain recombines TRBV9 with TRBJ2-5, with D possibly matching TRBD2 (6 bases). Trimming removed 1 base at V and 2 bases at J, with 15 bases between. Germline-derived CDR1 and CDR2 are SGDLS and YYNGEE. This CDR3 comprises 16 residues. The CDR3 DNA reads TGTGCCAGCAGCGTATATGGCGGGGCGCCGCAAGAGACCCAGTACTTC. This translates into CASSVYGGAPQETQYF. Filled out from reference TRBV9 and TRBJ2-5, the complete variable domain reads DSGVTQTPKHLITATGQRVTLRCSPRSGDLSVYWYQQSLDQGLQFLIQYYNGEERAKGNILERFSAQQFPDLHSELNLSSLELGDSALYFCASSVYGGAPQETQYFGPGTRLLVL.

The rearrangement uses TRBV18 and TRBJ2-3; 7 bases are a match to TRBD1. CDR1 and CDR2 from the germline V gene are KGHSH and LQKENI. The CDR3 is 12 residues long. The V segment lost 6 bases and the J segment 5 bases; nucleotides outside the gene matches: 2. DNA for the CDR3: TGTGCCAGCTCGCGACAGGGAGATACGCAGTATTTT. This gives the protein CASSRQGDTQYF.

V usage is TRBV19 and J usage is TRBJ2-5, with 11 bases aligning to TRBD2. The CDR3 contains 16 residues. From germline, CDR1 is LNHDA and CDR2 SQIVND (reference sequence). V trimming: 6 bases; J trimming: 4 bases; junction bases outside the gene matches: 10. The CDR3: CASRKGIAGGSETQYF. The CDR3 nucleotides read TGTGCCAGTAGGAAGGGGATAGCGGGAGGGTCAGAGACCCAGTACTTC. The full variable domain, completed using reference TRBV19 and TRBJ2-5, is DGGITQSPKYLFRKEGQNVTLSCEQNLNHDAMYWYRQDPGQGLRLIYYSQIVNDFQKGDIAEGYSVSREKKESFPLTVTSAQKNPTAFYLCASRKGIAGGSETQYFGPGTRLLVL.

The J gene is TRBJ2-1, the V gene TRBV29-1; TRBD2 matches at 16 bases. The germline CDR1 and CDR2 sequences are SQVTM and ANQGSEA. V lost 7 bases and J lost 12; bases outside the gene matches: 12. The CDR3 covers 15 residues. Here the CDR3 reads CSGLPGLAGGGGQFF. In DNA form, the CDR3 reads TGCAGCGGACTCCCGGGACTAGCGGGAGGGGGAGGGCAGTTCTTC.